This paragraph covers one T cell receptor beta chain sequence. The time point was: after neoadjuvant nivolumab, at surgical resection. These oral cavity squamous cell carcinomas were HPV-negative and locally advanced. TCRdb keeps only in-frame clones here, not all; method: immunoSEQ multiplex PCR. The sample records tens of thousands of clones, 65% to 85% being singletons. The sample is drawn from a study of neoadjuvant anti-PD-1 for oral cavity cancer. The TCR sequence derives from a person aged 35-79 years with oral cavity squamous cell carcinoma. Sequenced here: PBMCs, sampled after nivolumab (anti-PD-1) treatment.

The CDR3 bases are TGTGCCAGCAGCCAAGATCTCGTCGGGAGGGGATACACAGATACGCAGTATTTT. This translates into CASSQDLVGRGYTDTQYF. The rearrangement uses TRBV14 and TRBJ2-3; 8 bases agree with TRBD2. V lost 0 bases to trimming and J lost 2 bases; unmatched junction nucleotides: 10. Germline CDR1 and CDR2: SGHDN and FVKESK. The CDR3 has 18 residues.